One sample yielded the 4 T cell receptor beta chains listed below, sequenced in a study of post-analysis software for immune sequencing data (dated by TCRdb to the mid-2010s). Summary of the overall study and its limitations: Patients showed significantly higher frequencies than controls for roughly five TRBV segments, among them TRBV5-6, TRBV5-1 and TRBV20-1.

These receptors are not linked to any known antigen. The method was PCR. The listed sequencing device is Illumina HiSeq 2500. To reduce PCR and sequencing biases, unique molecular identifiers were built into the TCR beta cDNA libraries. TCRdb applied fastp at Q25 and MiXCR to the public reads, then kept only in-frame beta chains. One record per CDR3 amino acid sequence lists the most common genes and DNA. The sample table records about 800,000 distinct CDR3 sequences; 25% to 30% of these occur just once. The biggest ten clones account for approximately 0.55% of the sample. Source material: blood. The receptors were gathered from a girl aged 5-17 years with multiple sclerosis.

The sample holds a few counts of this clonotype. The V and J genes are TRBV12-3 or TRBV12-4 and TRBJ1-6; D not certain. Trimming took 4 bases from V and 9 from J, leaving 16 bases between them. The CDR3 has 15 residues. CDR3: CASSSLSILGSPLHF. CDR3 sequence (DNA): TGTGCCAGCAGTTCTTTGTCCATACTGGGTTCACCCCTCCACTTT.

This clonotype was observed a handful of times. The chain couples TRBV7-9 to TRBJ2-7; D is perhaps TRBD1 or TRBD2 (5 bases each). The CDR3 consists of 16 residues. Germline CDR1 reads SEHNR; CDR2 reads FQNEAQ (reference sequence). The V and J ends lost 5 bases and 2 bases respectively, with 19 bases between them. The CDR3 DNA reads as TGTGCCAGCAGCCCAACCCCGGGGCAGGGTCCCTACGAGCAGTACTTC. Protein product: CASSPTPGQGPYEQYF.

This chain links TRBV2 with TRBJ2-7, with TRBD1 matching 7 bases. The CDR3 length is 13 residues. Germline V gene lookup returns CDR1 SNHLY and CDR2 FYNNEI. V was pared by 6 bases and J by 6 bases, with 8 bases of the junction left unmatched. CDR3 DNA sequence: TGTGCCAGCAGCGGGACAGAGCATATCGAGCAGTACTTC. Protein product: CASSGTEHIEQYF.

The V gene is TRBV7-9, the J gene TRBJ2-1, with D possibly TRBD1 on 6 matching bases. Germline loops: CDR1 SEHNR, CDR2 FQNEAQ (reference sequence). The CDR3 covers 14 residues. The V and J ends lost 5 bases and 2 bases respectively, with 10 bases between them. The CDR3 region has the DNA TGTGCCAGCAGCGGCCGGGACACCTACAATGAGCAGTTCTTC. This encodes CASSGRDTYNEQFF.